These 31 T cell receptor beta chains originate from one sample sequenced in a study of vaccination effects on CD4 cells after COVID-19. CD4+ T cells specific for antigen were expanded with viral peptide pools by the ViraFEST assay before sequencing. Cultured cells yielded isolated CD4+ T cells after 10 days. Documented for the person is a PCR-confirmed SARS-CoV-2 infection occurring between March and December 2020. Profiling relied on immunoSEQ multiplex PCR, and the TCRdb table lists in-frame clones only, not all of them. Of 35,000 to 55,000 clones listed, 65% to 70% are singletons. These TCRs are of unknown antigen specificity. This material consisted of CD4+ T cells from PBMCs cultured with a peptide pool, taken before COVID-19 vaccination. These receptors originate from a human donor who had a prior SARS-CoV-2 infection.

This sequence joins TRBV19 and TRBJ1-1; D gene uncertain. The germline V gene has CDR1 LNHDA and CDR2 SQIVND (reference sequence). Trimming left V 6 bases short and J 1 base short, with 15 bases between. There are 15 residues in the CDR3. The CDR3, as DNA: TGTGCCAGTAGACCACGGGAAGGCTGGAACACTGAAGCTTTCTTT. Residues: CASRPREGWNTEAFF.

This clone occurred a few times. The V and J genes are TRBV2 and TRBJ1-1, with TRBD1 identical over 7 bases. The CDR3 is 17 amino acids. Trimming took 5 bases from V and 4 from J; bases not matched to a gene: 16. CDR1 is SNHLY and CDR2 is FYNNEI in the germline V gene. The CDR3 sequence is CASSRSKTGKASTEAFF. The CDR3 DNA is TGTGCCAGCAGTCGGTCCAAGACAGGGAAGGCTAGCACTGAAGCTTTCTTT. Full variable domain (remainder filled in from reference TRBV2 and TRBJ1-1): EPEVTQTPSHQVTQMGQEVILRCVPISNHLYFYWYRQILGQKVEFLVSFYNNEISEKSEIFDDQFSVERPDGSNFTLKIRSTKLEDSAMYFCASSRSKTGKASTEAFFGQGTRLTVV.

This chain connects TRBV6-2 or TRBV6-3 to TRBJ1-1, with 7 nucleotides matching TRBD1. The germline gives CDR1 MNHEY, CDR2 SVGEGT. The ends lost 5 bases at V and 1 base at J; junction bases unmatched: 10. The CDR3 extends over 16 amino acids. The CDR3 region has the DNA TGTGCCAGCAGTAAGCCCATCGACAGGGAGAACACTGAAGCTTTCTTT. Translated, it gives CASSKPIDRENTEAFF.

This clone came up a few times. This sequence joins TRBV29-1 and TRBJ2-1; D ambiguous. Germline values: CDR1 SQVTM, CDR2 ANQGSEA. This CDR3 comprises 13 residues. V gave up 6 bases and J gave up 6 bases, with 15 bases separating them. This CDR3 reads CSVPLLAPNEQFF. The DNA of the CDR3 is TGCAGCGTGCCTCTTTTAGCCCCCAATGAGCAGTTCTTC.

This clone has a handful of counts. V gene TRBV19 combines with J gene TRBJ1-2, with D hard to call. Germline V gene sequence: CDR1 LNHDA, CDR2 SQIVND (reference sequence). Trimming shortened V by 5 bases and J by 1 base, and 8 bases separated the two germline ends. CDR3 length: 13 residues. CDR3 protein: CASSEHLNYGYTF. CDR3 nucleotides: TGTGCCAGTAGTGAACATCTTAACTATGGCTACACCTTC.

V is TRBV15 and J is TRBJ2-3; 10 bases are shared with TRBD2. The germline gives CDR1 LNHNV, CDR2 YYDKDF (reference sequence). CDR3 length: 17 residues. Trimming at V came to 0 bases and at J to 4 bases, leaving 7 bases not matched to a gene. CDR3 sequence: CATSRDQSGRAPDTQYF. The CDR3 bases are TGTGCCACCAGCAGAGACCAAAGCGGGAGGGCCCCAGATACGCAGTATTTT. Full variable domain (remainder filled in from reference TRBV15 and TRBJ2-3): DAMVIQNPRYQVTQFGKPVTLSCSQTLNHNVMYWYQQKSSQAPKLLFHYYDKDFNNEADTPDNFQSRRPNTSFCFLDIRSPGLGDTAMYLCATSRDQSGRAPDTQYFGPGTRLTVL.

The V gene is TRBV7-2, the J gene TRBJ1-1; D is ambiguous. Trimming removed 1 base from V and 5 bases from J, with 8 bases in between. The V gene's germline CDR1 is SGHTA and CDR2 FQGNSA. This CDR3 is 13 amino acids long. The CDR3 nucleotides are TGTGCCAGCAGCTTAGGGGTTGGAACTGAAGCTTTCTTT. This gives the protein CASSLGVGTEAFF. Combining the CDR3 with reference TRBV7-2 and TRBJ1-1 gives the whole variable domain GAGVSQSPSNKVTEKGKDVELRCDPISGHTALYWYRQSLGQGLEFLIYFQGNSAPDKSGLPSDRFSAERTGGSVSTLTIQRTQQEDSAVYLCASSLGVGTEAFFGQGTRLTVV.

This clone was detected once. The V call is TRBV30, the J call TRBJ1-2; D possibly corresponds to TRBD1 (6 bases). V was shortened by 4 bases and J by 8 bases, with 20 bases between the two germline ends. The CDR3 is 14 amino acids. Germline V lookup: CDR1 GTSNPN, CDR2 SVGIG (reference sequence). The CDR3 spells CAWNVPSGHSGYTF. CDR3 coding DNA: TGTGCCTGGAATGTACCTTCGGGACATTCAGGCTACACCTTC.

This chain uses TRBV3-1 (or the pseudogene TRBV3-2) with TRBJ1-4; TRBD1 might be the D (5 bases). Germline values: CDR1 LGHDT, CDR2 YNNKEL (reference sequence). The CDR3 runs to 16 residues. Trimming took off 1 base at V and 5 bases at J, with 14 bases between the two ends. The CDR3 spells CASSQARTGTNEKLFF. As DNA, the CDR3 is TGTGCCAGCAGCCAAGCAAGGACCGGGACGAATGAAAAACTGTTTTTT.

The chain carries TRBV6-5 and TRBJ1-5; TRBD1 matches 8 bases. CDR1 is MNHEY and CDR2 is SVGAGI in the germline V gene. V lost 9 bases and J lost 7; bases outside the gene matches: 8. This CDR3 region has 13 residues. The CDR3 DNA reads TGTGCCAGTTGGGCAGGGGGCGAACAGCCCCAGCATTTT. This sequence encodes CASWAGGEQPQHF.

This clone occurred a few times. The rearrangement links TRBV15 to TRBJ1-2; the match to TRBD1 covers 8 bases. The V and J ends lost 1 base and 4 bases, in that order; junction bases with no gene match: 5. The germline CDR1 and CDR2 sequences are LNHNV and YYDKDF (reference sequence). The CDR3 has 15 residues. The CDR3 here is CATSRATGGAYGYTF. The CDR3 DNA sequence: TGTGCCACCAGCAGAGCTACAGGGGGAGCCTATGGCTACACCTTC.

In DNA form, the CDR3 reads TGTGCCAGCAGTGGCGACAGGGGGCATCGTCAGCCCCAGCATTTT. It translates to CASSGDRGHRQPQHF. The V and J genes are TRBV2 and TRBJ1-5, with TRBD1 matching 10 bases. V trimming: 4 bases; J trimming: 6 bases; junction bases outside the gene matches: 6. The CDR3 loop spans 15 amino acids. Per the germline V gene, CDR1 is SNHLY and CDR2 is FYNNEI.

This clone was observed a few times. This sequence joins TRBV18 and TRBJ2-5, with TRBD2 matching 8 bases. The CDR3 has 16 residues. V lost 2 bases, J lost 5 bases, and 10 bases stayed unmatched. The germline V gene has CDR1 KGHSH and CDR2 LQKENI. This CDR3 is CASSPAGLAGGETQYF. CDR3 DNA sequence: TGTGCCAGCTCACCAGCTGGTCTAGCGGGCGGGGAGACCCAGTACTTC.

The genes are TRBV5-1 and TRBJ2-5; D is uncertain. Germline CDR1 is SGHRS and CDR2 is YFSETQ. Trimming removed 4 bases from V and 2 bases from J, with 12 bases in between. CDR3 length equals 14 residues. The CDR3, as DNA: TGCGCCAGCAGCCTCTTCGGGTCGCAAGAGACCCAGTACTTC. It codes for CASSLFGSQETQYF.

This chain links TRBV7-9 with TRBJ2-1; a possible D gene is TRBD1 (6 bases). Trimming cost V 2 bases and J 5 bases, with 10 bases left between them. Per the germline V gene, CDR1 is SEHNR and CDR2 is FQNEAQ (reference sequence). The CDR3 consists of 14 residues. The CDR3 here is CASSLQGLHNEQFF. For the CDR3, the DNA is TGTGCCAGCAGCTTACAGGGGCTTCACAATGAGCAGTTCTTC.

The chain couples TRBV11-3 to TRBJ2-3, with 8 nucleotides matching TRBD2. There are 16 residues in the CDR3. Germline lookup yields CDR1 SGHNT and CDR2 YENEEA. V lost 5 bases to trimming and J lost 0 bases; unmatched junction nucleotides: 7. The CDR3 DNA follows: TGTGCCAGCAGCCCCGGGGGGGACCCTAGCACAGATACGCAGTATTTT. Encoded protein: CASSPGGDPSTDTQYF.

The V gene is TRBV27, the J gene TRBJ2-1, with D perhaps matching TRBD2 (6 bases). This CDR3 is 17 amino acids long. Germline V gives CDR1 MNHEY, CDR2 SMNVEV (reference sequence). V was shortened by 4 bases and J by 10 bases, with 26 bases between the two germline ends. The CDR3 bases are TGTGCCAGCAGTTCACGGTCGCCTAGCGCCAGACCGGGAGAGCAGTTCTTC. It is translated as CASSSRSPSARPGEQFF.

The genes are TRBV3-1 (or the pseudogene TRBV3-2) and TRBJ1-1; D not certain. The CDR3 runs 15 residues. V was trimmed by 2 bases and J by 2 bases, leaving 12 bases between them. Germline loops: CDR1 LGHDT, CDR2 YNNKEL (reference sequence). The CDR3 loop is CASSQLPVSNTEAFF. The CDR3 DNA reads TGTGCCAGCAGCCAACTACCCGTGAGCAACACTGAAGCTTTCTTT.

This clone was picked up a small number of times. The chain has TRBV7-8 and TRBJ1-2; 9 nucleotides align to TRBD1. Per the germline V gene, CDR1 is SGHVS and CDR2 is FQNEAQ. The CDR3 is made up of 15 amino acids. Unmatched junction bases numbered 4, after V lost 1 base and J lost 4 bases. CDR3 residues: CASSLGDRVPYGYTF. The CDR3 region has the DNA TGTGCCAGCAGCTTAGGGGACAGGGTCCCCTATGGCTACACCTTC.

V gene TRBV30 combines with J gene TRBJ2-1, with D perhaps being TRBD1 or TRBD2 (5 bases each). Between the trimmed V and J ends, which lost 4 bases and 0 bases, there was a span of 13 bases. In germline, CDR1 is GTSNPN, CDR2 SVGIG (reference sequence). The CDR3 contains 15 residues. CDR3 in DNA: TGTGCCTGGATCTCGCTGGGGACCTCCTACAATGAGCAGTTCTTC. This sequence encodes CAWISLGTSYNEQFF.

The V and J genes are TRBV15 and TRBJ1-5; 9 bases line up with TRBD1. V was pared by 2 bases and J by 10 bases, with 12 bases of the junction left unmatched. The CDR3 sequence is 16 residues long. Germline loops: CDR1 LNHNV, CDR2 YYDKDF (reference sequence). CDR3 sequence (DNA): TGTGCCACCAGCAGACGAACAGGGGGCATTGATGGTCCCCAGCATTTT. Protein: CATSRRTGGIDGPQHF.

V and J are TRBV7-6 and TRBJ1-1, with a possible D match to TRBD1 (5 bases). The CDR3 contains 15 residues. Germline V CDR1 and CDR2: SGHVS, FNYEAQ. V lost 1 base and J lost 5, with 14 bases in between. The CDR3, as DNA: TGTGCCAGCAGCTTAGACTCGGGGTGGGGGACTGAAGCTTTCTTT. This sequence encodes CASSLDSGWGTEAFF.

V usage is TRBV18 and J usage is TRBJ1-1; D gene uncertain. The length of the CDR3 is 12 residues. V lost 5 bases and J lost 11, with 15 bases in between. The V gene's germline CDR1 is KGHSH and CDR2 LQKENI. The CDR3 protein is CASSSGPLSAFF. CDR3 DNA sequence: TGTGCCAGCTCATCAGGCCCCCTGTCCGCTTTCTTT.

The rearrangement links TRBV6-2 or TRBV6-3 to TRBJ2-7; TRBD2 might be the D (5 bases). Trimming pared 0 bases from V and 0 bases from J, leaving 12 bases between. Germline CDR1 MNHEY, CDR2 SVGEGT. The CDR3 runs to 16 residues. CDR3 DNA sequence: TGTGCCAGCAGTTACTCTCGGGGATCGAGCTCCTACGAGCAGTACTTC. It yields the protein CASSYSRGSSSYEQYF.

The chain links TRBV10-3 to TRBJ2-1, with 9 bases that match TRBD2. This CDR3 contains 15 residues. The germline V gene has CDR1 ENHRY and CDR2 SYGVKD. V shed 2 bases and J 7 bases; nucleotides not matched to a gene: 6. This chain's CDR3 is CAISERRGGRNEQFF. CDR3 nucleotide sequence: TGTGCCATCAGTGAGAGGCGGGGGGGCCGTAATGAGCAGTTCTTC.

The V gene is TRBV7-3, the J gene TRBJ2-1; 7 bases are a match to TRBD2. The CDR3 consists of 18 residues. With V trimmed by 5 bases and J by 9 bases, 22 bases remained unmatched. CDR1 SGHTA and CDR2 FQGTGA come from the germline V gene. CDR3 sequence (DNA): TGTGCCAGCAGCCCCACGCACCAAACGGCGGGAGCAGGTCTTGAGCAGTTCTTC. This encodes CASSPTHQTAGAGLEQFF.

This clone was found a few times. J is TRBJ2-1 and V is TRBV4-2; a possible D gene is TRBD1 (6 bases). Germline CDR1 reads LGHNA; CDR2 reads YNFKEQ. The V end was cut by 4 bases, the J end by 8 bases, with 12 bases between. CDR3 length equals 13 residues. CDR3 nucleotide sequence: TGTGCCAGCAGCCGATCACAGGGAGATGAGCAGTTCTTC. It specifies CASSRSQGDEQFF.

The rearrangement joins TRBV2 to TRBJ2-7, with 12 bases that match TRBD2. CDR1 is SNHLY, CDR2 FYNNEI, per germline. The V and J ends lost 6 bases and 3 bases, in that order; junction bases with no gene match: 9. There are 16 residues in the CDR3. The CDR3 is CASRLRLAGEFYEQYF. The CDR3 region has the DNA TGTGCCAGCAGGTTAAGACTAGCGGGGGAGTTCTACGAGCAGTACTTC.

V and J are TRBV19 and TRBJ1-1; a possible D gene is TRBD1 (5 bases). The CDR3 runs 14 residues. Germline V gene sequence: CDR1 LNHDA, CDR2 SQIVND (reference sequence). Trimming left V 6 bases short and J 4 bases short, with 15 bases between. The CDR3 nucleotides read TGTGCCAGTAGACTCAGGGAGTTGGGCACTGAAGCTTTCTTT. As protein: CASRLRELGTEAFF.

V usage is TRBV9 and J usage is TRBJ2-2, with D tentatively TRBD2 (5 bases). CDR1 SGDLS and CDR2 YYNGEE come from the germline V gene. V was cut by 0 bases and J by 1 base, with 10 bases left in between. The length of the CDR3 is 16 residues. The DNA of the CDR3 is TGTGCCAGCAGCGTAGCGGGCGGGCAGAACACCGGGGAGCTGTTTTTT. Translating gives CASSVAGGQNTGELFF.

As DNA, the CDR3 is TGTGCCAGCAGCTTAAGGTTGGGGGCTAGCGGGGGGCCACACGAGCAGTTCTTC. This codes for CASSLRLGASGGPHEQFF. This sequence joins TRBV7-8 and TRBJ2-1; TRBD2 agrees at 11 bases. The CDR3 loop spans 18 amino acids. In germline, CDR1 is SGHVS, CDR2 FQNEAQ. V was pared by 2 bases and J by 10 bases, with 16 bases of the junction left unmatched.